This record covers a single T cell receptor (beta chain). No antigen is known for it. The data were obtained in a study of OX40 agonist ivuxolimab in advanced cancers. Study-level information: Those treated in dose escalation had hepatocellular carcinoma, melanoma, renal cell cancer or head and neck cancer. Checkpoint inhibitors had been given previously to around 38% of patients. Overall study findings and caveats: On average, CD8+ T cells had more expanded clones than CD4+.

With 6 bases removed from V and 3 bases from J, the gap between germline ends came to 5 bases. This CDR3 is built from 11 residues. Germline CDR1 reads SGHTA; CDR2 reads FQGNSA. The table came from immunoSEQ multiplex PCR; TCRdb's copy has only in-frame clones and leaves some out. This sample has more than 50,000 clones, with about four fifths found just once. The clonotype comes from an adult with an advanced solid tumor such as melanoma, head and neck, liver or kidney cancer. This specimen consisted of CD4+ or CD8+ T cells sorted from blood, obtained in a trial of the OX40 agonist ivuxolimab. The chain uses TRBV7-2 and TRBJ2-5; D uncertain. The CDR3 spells CASSNKETQYF. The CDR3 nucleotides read TGTGCCAGCAGTAACAAAGAGACCCAGTACTTC.